One sample yielded the 11 T cell receptor beta chains listed below, sequenced in a study of blood T cell repertoires in COVID-19. This table comes from immunoSEQ multiplex PCR, and its TCRdb copy is limited to in-frame clones, with some not included. The sample consists of about 230,000 clones, 70% to 90% of them appearing once. What was sequenced was PBMCs or T cells enriched from blood (not recorded which). These receptors all come from a woman aged 50 to 60 in a cohort exposed to, infected with or recovered from COVID-19 (not recorded which).

The genes are TRBV5-8 and TRBJ2-5, with TRBD2 matching 15 bases. This CDR3 has 18 amino acids. Trimming took 5 bases from V and 4 from J; bases not matched to a gene: 12. From germline, CDR1 is SGHTS and CDR2 YDEGEE. The CDR3 bases are TGTGCCAGCAGTTTAGGAAGGACTAGCGGGGGGGCCAGAGAGACCCAGTACTTC. This translates into CASSLGRTSGGARETQYF.

V usage is TRBV30 and J usage is TRBJ1-5; D gene unclear. Germline CDR1 is GTSNPN and CDR2 is SVGIG (reference sequence). The ends were cut back, 3 bases at V and 5 bases at J, with 11 bases in the middle. CDR3 length: 13 residues. CDR3 protein: CAWSPQIYQPQHF. The CDR3 bases are TGTGCCTGGAGCCCACAAATATATCAGCCCCAGCATTTT.

The chain is built from TRBV5-1 and TRBJ2-7, with 7 bases identical to TRBD1. CDR1 and CDR2 (germline): SGHRS, YFSETQ. Trimming at V came to 0 bases and at J to 5 bases, leaving 5 bases not matched to a gene. CDR3 length: 14 residues. The CDR3 sequence is CASSLGQGIHEQYF. DNA for the CDR3: TGCGCCAGCAGCTTGGGACAGGGTATACACGAGCAGTACTTC.

The chain is built from TRBV6-1 and TRBJ2-7; 7 nucleotides match TRBD1. In germline, CDR1 is MNHNS, CDR2 SASEGT. The trim removed 4 bases at V and 0 bases at J, leaving 9 bases unmatched. The CDR3 has 16 amino acids. CDR3 protein: CASSVELTGASYEQYF. In DNA form, the CDR3 reads TGTGCCAGCAGTGTAGAGCTTACAGGGGCCTCCTACGAGCAGTACTTC.

The CDR3 nucleotides are TGTGCCAGCACCATCGGGGGTCTCGAGACCCAGTACTTC. Protein: CASTIGGLETQYF. The chain recombines TRBV7-2 with TRBJ2-5; D possibly corresponds to TRBD2 (6 bases). The CDR3 length is 13 residues. In germline, CDR1 is SGHTA, CDR2 FQGNSA. The V end lost 7 bases, the J end lost 5 bases, and 14 bases lay between the germline ends.

The chain combines TRBV6-5 with TRBJ2-5, with D possibly TRBD2 on 6 matching bases. V shed 11 bases and J shed 4 bases, with 17 bases lying between them. The CDR3 covers 13 residues. Germline V gene data show CDR1 as MNHEY and CDR2 as SVGAGI. The CDR3 nucleotides are TGTGCCGTCCTGGCGGAGGGGCGAGAGACCCAGTACTTC. Its protein product is CAVLAEGRETQYF.

The chain joins TRBV18 to TRBJ2-1, with 8 bases aligning to TRBD1. The CDR3 totals 13 residues. The ends lost 5 bases at V and 12 bases at J; junction bases unmatched: 9. Germline V gene lookup returns CDR1 KGHSH and CDR2 LQKENI. The CDR3 spells CASSTAGGAGQFF. In DNA form, the CDR3 reads TGTGCCAGCTCAACAGCAGGGGGCGCGGGGCAGTTCTTC.

The J gene is TRBJ1-1, the V gene TRBV7-3, with a weak D call TRBD1 (5 bases). In germline, CDR1 is SGHTA, CDR2 FQGTGA. Trimming stripped 4 bases from V and 0 bases from J, with 6 bases between. This CDR3 spans 13 amino acids. CDR3 in amino acids: CASSSQVNTEAFF. Written as DNA, the CDR3 is TGTGCCAGCAGCTCACAGGTGAACACTGAAGCTTTCTTT.

The V call is TRBV3-1 (or the pseudogene TRBV3-2), the J call TRBJ2-2; 9 nucleotides line up with TRBD2. The CDR3 loop spans 17 amino acids. V was clipped by 8 bases and J by 4 bases; unmatched bases: 14. Germline CDR1 is LGHDT and CDR2 is YNNKEL (reference sequence). CDR3 DNA: TGTGCCAGCGGTCCCCCGGCGGGGGGGCCGGGCACCGGGGAGCTGTTTTTT. Its translation: CASGPPAGGPGTGELFF.

The rearrangement joins TRBV7-3 to TRBJ2-4; D is possibly TRBD1 (5 bases). The CDR3 spans 13 residues. V dropped 2 bases and J dropped 9 bases, with 11 bases sitting between them. Germline CDR1 SGHTA, CDR2 FQGTGA. The CDR3 DNA reads as TGTGCCAGCAGCTTAGTGGGGCTTGGCATTCAGTACTTC. Amino acids: CASSLVGLGIQYF.

The count of this clone is one. The J gene is TRBJ1-1, the V gene TRBV6-4; perhaps TRBD1 as D (6 bases). Trimming removed 1 base at V and 12 bases at J, with 12 bases between. Germline assignment: CDR1 MRHNA and CDR2 SNTAGT. This CDR3 spans 12 amino acids. The CDR3 spells CASSDWQGRTFF. The DNA of the CDR3 is TGTGCCAGCAGTGACTGGCAGGGGCGAACTTTCTTT.